This T cell receptor (beta chain) derives from a study of blood T cell repertoires in COVID-19 (dated by TCRdb to between 2020 and 2021). Notes on the research overall: Samples from collaborators originated in the United States, Italy and Spain and spanned both the acute and convalescent phases of COVID-19. The prospective study material was composed of cDNA or gDNA derived from T cells, B-cell-depleted T cells, or PBMCs. Subjects who had been exposed to COVID-19, were actively infected with it, or had recovered from it provided the deeply sampled blood TCRbeta repertoires that made up the dataset. The repertoires were released in a freely available public database meant as a resource for research on the immune response to SARS-CoV-2. The samples were drawn from the first 160 participants of the ongoing ImmuneRACE study and from roughly 1,300 subjects provided by 6 global collaborators. Nearly every sample came with metadata listing a de-identified subject ID, COVID-19 status, age in years and sex. Where HLA class I and class II types were available, the types were taken from metadata supplied by the sample provider, not from assay-based typing. The study at large found these results: Clinical and demographic metadata were provided uncurated, with the amount varying by source and participant.

TCRbeta CDR3 regions were amplified from genomic DNA by means of the immunoSEQ Assay, a bias-controlled multiplex PCR. The published analysis was carried out like this. Nucleated cell counts per sample were estimated from amplification of reference gene primers within the assay. To quantify the absolute abundance of each unique TCRbeta CDR3 rearrangement, sequence reads were collapsed and filtered. Productive Simpson clonality was computed per sample as the square root of Simpson's diversity index over productive rearrangements. In TCRdb, the immuneACCESS table is reduced to in-frame sequences with V and J assigned. These tables do not hold every clone; where another copy was compared, an unresolved V gene accounts for under half, and the others remain unexplained. V, J and clone size are taken as reported in that table, and D and trimming were inferred from the DNA itself. This sample gives roughly 49,000 clones in total; more than 90% of them show up just once. Of the sample, around 9.7% is held by the ten largest clones.

V is pruned by 3 bases and J by 7 bases, leaving 21 bases of the junction without a gene match. The CDR3 covers 21 residues, taking in both the cysteine and the phenylalanine. Only the CDR3 region is kept as DNA, spanning 63 bases read in frame from base 1. Looking up the germline V gene (reference sequence) yields CDR1 LGHDT and CDR2 YNNKEL. Collaborating institutions collected whole blood in K2EDTA tubes following their own protocols. For TCRbeta analysis, collaborator samples were shipped as frozen whole blood, as isolated PBMCs, or as DNA extracted from either sample type. This clone was found once. The antigen it recognizes is unknown. No qualities accompany the bases; no much larger clone lies one base away.

Material: peripheral blood. The receptor chain draws on TRBV3-1 (or the pseudogene TRBV3-2) and TRBJ2-1; 13 middle bases align to TRBD2. This receptor was identified in a woman older than 75 with acute or convalescent COVID-19. The DNA is TGTGCCAGCAGCCAGCAGCGCGACAGCGGTCGTTGGACTAGCGGGAGAAATGAGCAGTTCTTC. Its product reads: CASSQQRDSGRWTSGRNEQFF.